This T cell receptor beta chain stems from a study of ipilimumab plus nivolumab after autologous stem cell transplantation. Study-wide background: Typical patient got roughly 5 ipilimumab doses and seven to nine nivolumab doses (median).

Patients got ipilimumab 1 mg/kg beginning 14 to 28 days post-transplant. Germline loops: CDR1 SGHVS, CDR2 FQNEAQ. Losses at the gene ends were 6 bases for V and 3 bases for J; bases not matched to a gene: 7. This CDR3 has 16 amino acids. The method was immunoSEQ multiplex PCR; TCRdb's version includes in-frame clones alone and lacks a portion of them. The table records fewer than 15,000 clones, around 79% of them present only once. In its sample, this clone was seen once. The TCR originated in a male donor with primary mediastinal lymphoma. The rearrangement joins TRBV7-8 to TRBJ2-1, with 11 bases that match TRBD2. Sequenced here: PBMCs, sampled in a trial of ipilimumab plus nivolumab as post-transplant consolidation. The CDR3 sequence: CASSSIAGGYYNEQFF. CDR3 bases: TGTGCCAGCAGTTCTATAGCGGGGGGGTACTACAATGAGCAGTTCTTC.